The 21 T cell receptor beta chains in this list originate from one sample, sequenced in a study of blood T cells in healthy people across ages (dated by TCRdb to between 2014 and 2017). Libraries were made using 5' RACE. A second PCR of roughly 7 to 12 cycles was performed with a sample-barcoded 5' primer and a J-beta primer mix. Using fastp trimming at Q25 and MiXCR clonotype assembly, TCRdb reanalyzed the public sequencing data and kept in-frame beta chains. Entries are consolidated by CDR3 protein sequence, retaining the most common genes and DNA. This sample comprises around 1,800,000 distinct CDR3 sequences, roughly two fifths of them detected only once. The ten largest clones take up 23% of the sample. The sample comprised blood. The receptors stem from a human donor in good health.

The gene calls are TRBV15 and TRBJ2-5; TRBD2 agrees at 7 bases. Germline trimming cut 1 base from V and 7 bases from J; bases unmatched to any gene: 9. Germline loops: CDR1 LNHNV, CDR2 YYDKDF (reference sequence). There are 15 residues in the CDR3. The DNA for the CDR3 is TGTGCCACCAGCAGAGGGGGCGGGGAGCGGGGGACCCAGTACTTC. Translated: CATSRGGGERGTQYF. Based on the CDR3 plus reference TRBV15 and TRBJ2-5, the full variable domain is DAMVIQNPRYQVTQFGKPVTLSCSQTLNHNVMYWYQQKSSQAPKLLFHYYDKDFNNEADTPDNFQSRRPNTSFCFLDIRSPGLGDTAMYLCATSRGGGERGTQYFGPGTRLLVL.

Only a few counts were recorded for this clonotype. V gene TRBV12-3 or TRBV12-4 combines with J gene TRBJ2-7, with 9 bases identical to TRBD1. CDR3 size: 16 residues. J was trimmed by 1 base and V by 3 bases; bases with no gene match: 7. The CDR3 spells CASSFITGTGSYEQYF. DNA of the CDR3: TGTGCCAGCAGTTTTATCACAGGGACAGGGTCCTACGAGCAGTACTTC.

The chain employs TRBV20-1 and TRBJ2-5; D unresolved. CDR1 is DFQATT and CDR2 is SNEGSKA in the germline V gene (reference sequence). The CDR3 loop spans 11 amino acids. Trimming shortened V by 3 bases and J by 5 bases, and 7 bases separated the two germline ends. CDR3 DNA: TGCAGTGCTAGTAGTACGGAGACCCAGTACTTC. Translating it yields CSASSTETQYF.

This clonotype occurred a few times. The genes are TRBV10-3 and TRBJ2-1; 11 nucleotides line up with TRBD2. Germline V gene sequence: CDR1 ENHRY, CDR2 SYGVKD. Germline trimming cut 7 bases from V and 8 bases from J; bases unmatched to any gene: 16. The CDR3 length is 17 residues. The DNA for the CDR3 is TGTGCCATCATGGGTAGCGGGGGGGCCTTAGGGATGGATGAGCAGTTCTTC. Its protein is CAIMGSGGALGMDEQFF.

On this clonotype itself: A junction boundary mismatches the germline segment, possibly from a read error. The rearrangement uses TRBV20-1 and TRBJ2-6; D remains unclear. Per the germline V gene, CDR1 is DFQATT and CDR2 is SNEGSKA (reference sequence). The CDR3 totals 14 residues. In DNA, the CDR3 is TGCAGTGCATACCCCGACTCTGGGACCAACGTCCTGACTTTC. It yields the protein CSAYPDSGTNVLTF.

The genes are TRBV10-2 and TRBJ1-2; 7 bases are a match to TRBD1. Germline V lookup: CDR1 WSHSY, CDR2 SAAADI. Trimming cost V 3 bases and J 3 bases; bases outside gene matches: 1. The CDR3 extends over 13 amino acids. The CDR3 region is CASSERGHYGYTF. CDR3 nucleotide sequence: TGCGCCAGCAGTGAAAGGGGGCACTATGGCTACACCTTC.

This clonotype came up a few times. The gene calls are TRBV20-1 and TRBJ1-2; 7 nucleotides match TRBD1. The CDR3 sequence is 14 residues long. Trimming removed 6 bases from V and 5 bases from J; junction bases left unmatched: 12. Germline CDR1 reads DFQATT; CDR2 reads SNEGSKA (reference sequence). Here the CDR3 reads CSAGQDRSQYGYTF. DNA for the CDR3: TGCAGTGCCGGACAGGACAGAAGCCAATATGGCTACACCTTC.

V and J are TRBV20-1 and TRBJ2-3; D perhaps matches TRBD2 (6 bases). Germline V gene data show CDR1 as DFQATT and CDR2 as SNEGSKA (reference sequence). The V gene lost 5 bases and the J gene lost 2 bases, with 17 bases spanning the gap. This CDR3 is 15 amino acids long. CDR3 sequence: CSALFRRGDTDTQYF. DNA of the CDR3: TGCAGTGCTCTATTCAGGCGGGGAGACACAGATACGCAGTATTTT.

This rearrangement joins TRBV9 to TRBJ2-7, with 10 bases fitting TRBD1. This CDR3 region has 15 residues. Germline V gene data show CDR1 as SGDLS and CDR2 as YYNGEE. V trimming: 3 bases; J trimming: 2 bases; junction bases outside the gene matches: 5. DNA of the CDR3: TGTGCCAGCAGCGCGGCCGGACAGGGGGCCTACGAGCAGTACTTC. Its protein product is CASSAAGQGAYEQYF. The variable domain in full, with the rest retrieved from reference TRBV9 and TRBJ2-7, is DSGVTQTPKHLITATGQRVTLRCSPRSGDLSVYWYQQSLDQGLQFLIQYYNGEERAKGNILERFSAQQFPDLHSELNLSSLELGDSALYFCASSAAGQGAYEQYFGPGTRLTVT.

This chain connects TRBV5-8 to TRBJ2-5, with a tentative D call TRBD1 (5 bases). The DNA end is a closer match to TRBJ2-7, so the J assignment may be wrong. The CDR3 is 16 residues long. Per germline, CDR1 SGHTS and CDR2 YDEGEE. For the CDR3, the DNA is TGTGCCAGCAATCCATCATTTTCGACAGTTAATTACGAGCAGTACTTC. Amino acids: CASNPSFSTVNYEQYF.

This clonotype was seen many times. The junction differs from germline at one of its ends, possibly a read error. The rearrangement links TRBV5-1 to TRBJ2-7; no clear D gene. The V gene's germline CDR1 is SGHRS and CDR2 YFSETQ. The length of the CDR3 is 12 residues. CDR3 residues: CASSLEAYEQYF. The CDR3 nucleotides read TGTGCCAGCAGCTTGGAAGCATACGAGCAGTACTTC. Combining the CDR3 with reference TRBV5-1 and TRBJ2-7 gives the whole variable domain KAGVTQTPRYLIKTRGQQVTLSCSPISGHRSVSWYQQTPGQGLQFLFEYFSETQRNKGNFPGRFSGRQFSNSRSEMNVSTLELGDSALYLCASSLEAYEQYFGPGTRLTVT.

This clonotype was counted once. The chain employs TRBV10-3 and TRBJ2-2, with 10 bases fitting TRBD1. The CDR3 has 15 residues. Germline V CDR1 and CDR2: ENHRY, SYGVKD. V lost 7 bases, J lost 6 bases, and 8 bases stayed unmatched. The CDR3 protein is CAINRQGAGAGELFF. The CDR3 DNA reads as TGTGCCATCAATCGACAGGGGGCGGGCGCCGGGGAGCTGTTTTTT.

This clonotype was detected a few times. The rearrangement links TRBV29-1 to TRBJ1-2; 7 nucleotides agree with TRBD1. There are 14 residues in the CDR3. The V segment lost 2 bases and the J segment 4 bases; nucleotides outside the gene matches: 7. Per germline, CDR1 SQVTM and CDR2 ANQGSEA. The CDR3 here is CSVERAGGIYGYTF. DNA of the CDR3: TGCAGCGTTGAAAGGGCAGGGGGGATCTATGGCTACACCTTC.

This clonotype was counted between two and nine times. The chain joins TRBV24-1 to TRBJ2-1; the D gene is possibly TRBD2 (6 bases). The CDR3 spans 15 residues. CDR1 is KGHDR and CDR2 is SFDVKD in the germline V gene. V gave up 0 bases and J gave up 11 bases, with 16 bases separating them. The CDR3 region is CATSDLMEGPEQQFF. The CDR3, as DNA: TGTGCCACCAGTGATTTGATGGAGGGCCCCGAGCAGCAGTTCTTC.

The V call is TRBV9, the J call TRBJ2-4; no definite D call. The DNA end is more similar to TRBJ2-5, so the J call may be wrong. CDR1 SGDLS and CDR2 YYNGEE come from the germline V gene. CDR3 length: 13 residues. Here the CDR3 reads CASSAPPLETQYF. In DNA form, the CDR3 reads TGTGCCAGCAGCGCCCCCCCGTTGGAGACCCAGTACTTC.

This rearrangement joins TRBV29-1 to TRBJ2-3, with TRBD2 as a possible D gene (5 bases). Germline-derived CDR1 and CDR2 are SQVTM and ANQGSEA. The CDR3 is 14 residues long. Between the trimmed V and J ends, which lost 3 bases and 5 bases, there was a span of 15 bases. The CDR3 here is CSVDEIGVGDTQYF. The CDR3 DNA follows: TGCAGCGTTGATGAAATCGGGGTAGGAGATACGCAGTATTTT.

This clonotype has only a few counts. CDR3 nucleotides: TGTGCCAGCAGTTACGGCTTAAACAATCAGCCCCAGCATTTT. This gives the protein CASSYGLNNQPQHF. The chain recombines TRBV6-5 with TRBJ1-5, with D hard to call. Germline V gene lookup returns CDR1 MNHEY and CDR2 SVGAGI. V was shortened by 2 bases and J by 3 bases, with 8 bases between the two germline ends. CDR3 size: 14 residues.

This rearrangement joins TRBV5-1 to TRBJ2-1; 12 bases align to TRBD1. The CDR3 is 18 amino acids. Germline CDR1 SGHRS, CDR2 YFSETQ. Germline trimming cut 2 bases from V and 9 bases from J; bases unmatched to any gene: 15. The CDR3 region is CASSLTSNRDRGQVEQFF. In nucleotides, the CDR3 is TGCGCCAGCAGCTTAACGTCAAACCGGGACAGGGGGCAGGTTGAGCAGTTCTTC.

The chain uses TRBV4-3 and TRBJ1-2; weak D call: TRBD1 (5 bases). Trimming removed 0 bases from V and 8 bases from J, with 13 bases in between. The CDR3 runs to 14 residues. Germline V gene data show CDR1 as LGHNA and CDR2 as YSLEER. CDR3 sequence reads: CASSQDRARVGYTF. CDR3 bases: TGCGCCAGCAGCCAAGATCGGGCCAGGGTCGGCTACACCTTC.

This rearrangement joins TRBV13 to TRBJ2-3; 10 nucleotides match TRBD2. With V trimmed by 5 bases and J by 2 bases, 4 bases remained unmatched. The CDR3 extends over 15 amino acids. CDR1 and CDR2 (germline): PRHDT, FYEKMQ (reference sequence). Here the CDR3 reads CASSTGLADTDTQYF. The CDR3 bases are TGTGCCAGCAGCACCGGACTAGCGGACACAGATACGCAGTATTTT.

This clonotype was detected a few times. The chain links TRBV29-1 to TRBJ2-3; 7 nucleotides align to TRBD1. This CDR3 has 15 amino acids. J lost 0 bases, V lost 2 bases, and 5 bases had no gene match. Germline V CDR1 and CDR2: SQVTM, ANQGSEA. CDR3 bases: TGCAGCGTTGAACTGGACAGGCCCAGCACAGATACGCAGTATTTT. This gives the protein CSVELDRPSTDTQYF.